This record concerns one T cell receptor beta chain sequence. Antigen specificity is unknown. This specimen belongs to a study of cytomegalovirus exposure and HLA in healthy donors. General study points: Indistinguishable V segments, including TRBV6-2 and TRBV6-3, were excluded.

V was trimmed by 3 bases and J by 9 bases, leaving 10 bases between them. The germline CDR1 and CDR2 sequences are SGHTA and FQGTGA. The CDR3 runs 12 residues. Primers: 60 Vbeta forward and 13 Jbeta reverse. Generated by immunoSEQ multiplex PCR, the TCRdb table keeps only in-frame clones and is missing some. The data show 250,000 or so clones, with over 90% seen just once and around 1.7% held by the top ten. The chain uses TRBV7-3 and TRBJ2-3; possible D gene TRBD2, 5 bases. Sequenced material: PBMCs. The source is a girl aged 2 to 9 in good health and CMV-seronegative. This CDR3 reads CASSLDSQTQYF. Written as DNA, the CDR3 is TGTGCCAGCAGCTTGGACTCCCAGACGCAGTATTTT.